This T cell receptor beta chain is drawn from a study of T cell responses to AZD1222 COVID-19 vaccine. Study results and limitations: Researchers took repertoire samples only after the peak T cell response had come. Two AZD1222 administrations were followed by greater Spike-specific TCR breadth and depth. Of the AZD1222 recipients, only six or seven were seropositive at baseline.

From germline, CDR1 is SNHLY and CDR2 FYNNEI. This CDR3 is built from 13 residues. V lost 5 bases and J 0 bases, leaving 8 bases between the germline ends. As regards this clone: Antigen specificity is unknown.

Profiled with immunoSEQ multiplex PCR; TCRdb holds only in-frame clones, not every one. The sample lists about 39,000 clones; approximately 88% were seen once. This material consisted of peripheral blood, taken 28 days after the second dose of the MenACWY control vaccine. The chain couples TRBV2 to TRBJ2-7; D may be TRBD1 (5 bases). This sequence originates from an adult who received the MenACWY meningococcal vaccine as a control. DNA for the CDR3: TGTGCCAGCAGTTTGGACACCTCCTACGAGCAGTACTTC. As protein: CASSLDTSYEQYF.